This T cell receptor beta chain was recorded in a study of metastatic and nonmetastatic thyroid tumors. The germline V gene encodes CDR1 MNHEY and CDR2 SMNVEV (reference sequence). The V and J ends lost 5 bases and 0 bases respectively, with 6 bases between them. The CDR3 runs to 13 residues. Thyroid surgery took place with no prior treatment in any patient. As concerns this clone: Antigen unknown.

As handled by the study authors: For papillary thyroid cancer, a distant-metastasis classifier was constructed from CDR3 differences observed across clinicopathological groups. Via MiXCR, TCRdb re-called the PCR reads. The V and J calls come from TCRdb's annotation, not from the publication. Of 42,000 or so clones in the sample, about 20% are singletons; the top ten hold roughly 13%. Study-wide results and limits: In both blood and tumor samples, TCR beta diversity was reported significantly higher for malignant than benign nodules.

The chain links TRBV27 to TRBJ2-3; D not certain. What was sequenced was tumor tissue. This TCR came from a female donor with papillary thyroid cancer or a benign thyroid nodule (not recorded which). Some clones in this sample may be carry-over from other donors' samples. The CDR3 DNA sequence: TGTGCCAGCAGTCTTCAAAGCACAGATACGCAGTATTTT. Translating it yields CASSLQSTDTQYF.